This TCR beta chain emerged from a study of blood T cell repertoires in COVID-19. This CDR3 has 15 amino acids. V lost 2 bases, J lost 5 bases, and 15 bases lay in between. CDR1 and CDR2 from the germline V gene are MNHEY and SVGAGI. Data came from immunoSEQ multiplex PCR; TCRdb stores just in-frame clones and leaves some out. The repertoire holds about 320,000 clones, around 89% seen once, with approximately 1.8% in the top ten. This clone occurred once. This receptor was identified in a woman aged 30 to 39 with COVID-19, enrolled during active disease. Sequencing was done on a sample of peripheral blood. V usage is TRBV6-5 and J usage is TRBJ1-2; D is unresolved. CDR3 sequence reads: CASSYGHSTGYGYTF. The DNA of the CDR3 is TGTGCCAGCAGTTACGGCCACAGTACTGGATATGGCTACACCTTC.